Sequencing of this TCR beta chain was carried out in a study of T cells in Graves' hyperthyroidism and ophthalmopathy. J was trimmed by 8 bases and V by 3 bases; bases with no gene match: 6. The CDR3 sequence is 15 residues long. The V gene's germline CDR1 is SGHTA and CDR2 FQGTGA. The sample holds many counts of this clonotype. Using RNA transcripts as the source, TCR beta CDR3 regions were amplified. Researchers ran a first-round RT-PCR on the TCR CDR3 using the HTBI primer set. TCRdb passed the multiplex PCR reads through MiXCR, listing each CDR3 protein once. The sample has about 610,000 distinct CDR3 sequences; over 12% are singletons.

Source material: blood. The chain has TRBV7-3 and TRBJ1-6; 8 nucleotides align to TRBD1. The receptor comes from a woman aged 40 to 50 with Graves' ophthalmopathy. As DNA, the CDR3 is TGTGCCAGCAGCTTGGGACAGGTTTTTGATTCACCCCTCCACTTT. It codes for CASSLGQVFDSPLHF.